These 17 T cell receptor beta chains were sequenced from one sample in a study of CD8 T cells in Susac syndrome. Roughly 0.45 to 1 ug RNA was reverse transcribed with random hexamers. In TCRdb, the immunoSEQ multiplex PCR reads were re-called with MiXCR into one record per CDR3 protein. The sample consists of 120,000 or so distinct CDR3 sequences, 90% to 95% of them appearing once. Sequenced sample: CD4+ T cells from PBMCs. The receptors come from a human donor with multiple sclerosis.

CDR3 in amino acids: CSVETGYGGYTF. CDR3 DNA: TGCAGCGTTGAAACAGGGTACGGCGGCTACACCTTC. V gene TRBV29-1 combines with J gene TRBJ1-2; D perhaps matches TRBD1 (6 bases). Germline V gene sequence: CDR1 SQVTM, CDR2 ANQGSEA. CDR3 length: 12 residues. V was shortened by 2 bases and J by 8 bases, with 12 bases between the two germline ends.

This chain connects TRBV7-9 to TRBJ1-4; D remains unclear. CDR1 is SEHNR, CDR2 FQNEAQ, per germline (reference sequence). This CDR3 spans 14 amino acids. V was shortened by 1 base and J by 6 bases, with 9 bases between the two germline ends. DNA of the CDR3: TGTGCCAGCAGCTTAGTCAGCCATTATGAAAAACTGTTTTTT. Residues: CASSLVSHYEKLFF.

The chain recombines TRBV3-1 with TRBJ1-1, with D unclear. V was clipped by 6 bases and J by 1 base, with 15 bases between them. This CDR3 comprises 15 residues. Germline V gives CDR1 LGHDT, CDR2 YNNKEL (reference sequence). This chain's CDR3 is CASRGRASGNTEAFF. The CDR3 nucleotides are TGTGCCAGCAGGGGAAGGGCCTCTGGGAACACTGAAGCTTTCTTT.

The J gene is TRBJ1-6, the V gene TRBV7-2; D is ambiguous. CDR1 is SGHTA, CDR2 FQGNSA, per germline. This CDR3 contains 14 residues. V lost 1 base and J 6 bases, leaving 7 bases between the germline ends. The CDR3 bases are TGTGCCAGCAGCTTAGTTGGGGTTAATTCACCCCTCCACTTT. The encoded protein is CASSLVGVNSPLHF.

The J gene is TRBJ1-4, the V gene TRBV18, with TRBD1 matching 8 bases. Germline V lookup: CDR1 KGHSH, CDR2 LQKENI. V was clipped by 5 bases and J by 8 bases; unmatched bases: 7. This CDR3 is 14 amino acids long. The CDR3 region is CASSSDREEEKLFF. The CDR3 DNA reads as TGTGCCAGCTCATCGGACAGGGAAGAGGAAAAACTGTTTTTT.

The rearrangement joins TRBV30 to TRBJ2-5, with a possible D match to TRBD1 (6 bases). Germline V CDR1 and CDR2: GTSNPN, SVGIG (reference sequence). This CDR3 is built from 13 residues. V was clipped by 5 bases and J by 5 bases, with 15 bases between them. CDR3 amino acids: CAWGGGLQETQYF. CDR3 sequence (DNA): TGTGCCTGGGGGGGCGGGCTGCAGGAGACCCAGTACTTC. Supplemented by reference TRBV30 and TRBJ2-5, the full variable domain reads SQTIHQWPATLVQPVGSPLSLECTVEGTSNPNLYWYRQAAGRGLQLLFYSVGIGQISSEVPQNLSASRPQDRQFILSSKKLLLSDSGFYLCAWGGGLQETQYFGPGTRLLVL.

The CDR3 nucleotides read TGTGCCAGCAGTGCATACAATGAGCAGTTCTTC. It is translated as CASSAYNEQFF. V is TRBV2 and J is TRBJ2-1; no clear D. The CDR3 is 11 residues long. CDR1 and CDR2 from the germline V gene are SNHLY and FYNNEI. The V gene lost 4 bases and the J gene lost 4 bases, with 2 bases spanning the gap.

This chain joins TRBV6-5 and TRBJ1-1; D not resolved. The ends were cut back, 0 bases at V and 3 bases at J, with 8 bases in the middle. CDR3 length: 14 residues. Germline CDR1 is MNHEY and CDR2 is SVGAGI. DNA for the CDR3: TGTGCCAGCAGTTACTCGAATCTTGACACTGAAGCTTTCTTT. Protein sequence: CASSYSNLDTEAFF.

The rearrangement links TRBV29-1 to TRBJ2-5; 8 bases match TRBD1. Germline loops: CDR1 SQVTM, CDR2 ANQGSEA. Trimming took 2 bases from V and 5 from J; bases not matched to a gene: 7. There are 14 residues in the CDR3. The CDR3: CSVEPRTGYETQYF. As DNA, the CDR3 is TGCAGCGTTGAACCCAGGACAGGGTATGAGACCCAGTACTTC.

This chain links TRBV7-8 with TRBJ2-7; D is undetermined. CDR3 size: 14 residues. Germline-derived CDR1 and CDR2 are SGHVS and FQNEAQ. V lost 6 bases, J lost 2 bases, and 14 bases lay in between. The CDR3 spells CASSRKGDAYEQYF. The CDR3 nucleotides read TGTGCCAGCAGTAGAAAAGGAGATGCCTACGAGCAGTACTTC.

The chain couples TRBV25-1 to TRBJ2-7; D might be TRBD2 (5 bases). CDR3 length equals 14 residues. Germline V lookup: CDR1 MGHDK, CDR2 SYGVNS. The V and J ends lost 5 bases and 5 bases respectively, with 16 bases between them. The DNA of the CDR3 is TGTGCCAGCAGTCCCTCACGCGGGTTTGACGAGCAGTACTTC. It codes for CASSPSRGFDEQYF.

The chain employs TRBV7-2 and TRBJ1-2, with D hard to call. The CDR3 has 14 amino acids. Germline lookup yields CDR1 SGHTA and CDR2 FQGNSA. Trimming left V 0 bases short and J 6 bases short, with 11 bases between. CDR3 amino acids: CASSLAVAGDGYTF. The CDR3 DNA reads as TGTGCCAGCAGCTTAGCTGTGGCAGGAGATGGCTACACCTTC.

V usage is TRBV30 and J usage is TRBJ1-2; 8 bases map to TRBD1. Per germline, CDR1 GTSNPN and CDR2 SVGIG (reference sequence). V lost 2 bases and J lost 9; bases outside the gene matches: 8. The CDR3 consists of 13 residues. The CDR3 sequence is CAWSYGTGLSYTF. The CDR3 DNA sequence: TGTGCCTGGAGTTACGGGACAGGCTTGAGCTACACCTTC.

The chain couples TRBV14 to TRBJ1-2; 8 positions match TRBD1. Germline lookup yields CDR1 SGHDN and CDR2 FVKESK. V lost 6 bases to trimming and J lost 2 bases; unmatched junction nucleotides: 2. This CDR3 contains 13 residues. CDR3 residues: CASSHRGNYGYTF. For the CDR3, the DNA is TGTGCCAGCAGTCACAGGGGGAACTATGGCTACACCTTC.

This chain joins TRBV5-8 and TRBJ2-2; tentative D call: TRBD1 (5 bases). Germline CDR1 is SGHTS and CDR2 is YDEGEE. The CDR3 sequence is 14 residues long. V was shortened by 2 bases and J by 3 bases, with 8 bases between the two germline ends. CDR3 region: CASSFQGYTGELFF. The DNA for the CDR3 is TGTGCCAGCAGCTTTCAGGGATACACCGGGGAGCTGTTTTTT.

This chain's CDR3 is CASSLAGTPGGYTF. The CDR3 region has the DNA TGTGCCAGCAGCTTAGCAGGCACTCCCGGCGGCTACACCTTC. The V call is TRBV7-9, the J call TRBJ1-2; D remains unclear. CDR1 and CDR2 (germline): SEHNR, FQNEAQ (reference sequence). The CDR3 is made up of 14 amino acids. Trimming left V 0 bases short and J 8 bases short, with 13 bases between.

This chain links TRBV5-1 with TRBJ1-1, with 7 nucleotides matching TRBD1. V gave up 4 bases and J gave up 3 bases; unmatched junction bases: 6. CDR1 and CDR2 (germline): SGHRS, YFSETQ. CDR3 length: 14 residues. CDR3 sequence: CASSPRRGDTEAFF. The CDR3 coding sequence is TGCGCCAGCAGCCCGCGCAGGGGGGACACTGAAGCTTTCTTT.